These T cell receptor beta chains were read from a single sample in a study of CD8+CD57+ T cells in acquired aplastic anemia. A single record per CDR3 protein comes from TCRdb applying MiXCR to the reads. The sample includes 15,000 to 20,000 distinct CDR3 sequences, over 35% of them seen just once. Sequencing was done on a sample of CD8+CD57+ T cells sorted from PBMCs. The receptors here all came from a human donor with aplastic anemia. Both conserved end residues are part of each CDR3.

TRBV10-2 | CASNPTGRGTGAFF
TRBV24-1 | CATSAGDSRSTEAFF
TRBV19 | CASSIGGQGYEQYF
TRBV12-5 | CAVESGDTEAFF
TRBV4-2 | CASSQEGRTQYF
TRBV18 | CASSPQTSTDTQYF
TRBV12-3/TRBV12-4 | CASSMRRQAHNYGYTF
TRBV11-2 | CASSRGVGADEKLFF
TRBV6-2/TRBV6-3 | CASSFDLLAGVDTDTQYF
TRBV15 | CATSSSGNLYNEQFF
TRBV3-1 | CASSQGTPGGYEQYF